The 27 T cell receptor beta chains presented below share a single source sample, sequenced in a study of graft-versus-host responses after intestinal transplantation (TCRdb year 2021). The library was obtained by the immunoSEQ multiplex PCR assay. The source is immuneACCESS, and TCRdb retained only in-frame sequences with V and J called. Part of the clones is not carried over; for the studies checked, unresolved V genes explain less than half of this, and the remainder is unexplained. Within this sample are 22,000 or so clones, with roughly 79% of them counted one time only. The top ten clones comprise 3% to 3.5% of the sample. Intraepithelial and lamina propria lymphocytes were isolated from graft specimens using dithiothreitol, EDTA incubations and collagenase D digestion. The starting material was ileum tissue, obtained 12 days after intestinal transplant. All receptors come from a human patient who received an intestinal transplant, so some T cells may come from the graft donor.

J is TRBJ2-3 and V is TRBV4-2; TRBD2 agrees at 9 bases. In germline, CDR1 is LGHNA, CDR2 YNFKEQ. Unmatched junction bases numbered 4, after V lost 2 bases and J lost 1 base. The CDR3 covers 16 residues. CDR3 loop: CASSQNPSGGTDTQYF. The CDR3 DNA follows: TGTGCCAGCAGCCAAAATCCTAGCGGGGGCACAGATACGCAGTATTTT.

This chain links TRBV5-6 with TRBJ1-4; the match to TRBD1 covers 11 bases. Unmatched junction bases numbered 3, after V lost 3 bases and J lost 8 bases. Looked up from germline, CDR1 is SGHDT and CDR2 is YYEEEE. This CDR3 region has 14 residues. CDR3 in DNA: TGTGCCAGCAGCTCGGGACAGGGGGGAGAAAAACTGTTTTTT. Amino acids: CASSSGQGGEKLFF. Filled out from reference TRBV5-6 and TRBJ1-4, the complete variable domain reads DAGVTQSPTHLIKTRGQQVTLRCSPKSGHDTVSWYQQALGQGPQFIFQYYEEEERQRGNFPDRFSGHQFPNYSSELNVNALLLGDSALYLCASSSGQGGEKLFFGSGTQLSVL.

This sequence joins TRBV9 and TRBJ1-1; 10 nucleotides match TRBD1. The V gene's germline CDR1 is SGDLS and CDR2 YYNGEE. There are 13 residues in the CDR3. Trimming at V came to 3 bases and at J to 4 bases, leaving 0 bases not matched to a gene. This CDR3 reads CASSGQGATEAFF. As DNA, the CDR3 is TGTGCCAGCAGCGGACAGGGGGCCACTGAAGCTTTCTTT.

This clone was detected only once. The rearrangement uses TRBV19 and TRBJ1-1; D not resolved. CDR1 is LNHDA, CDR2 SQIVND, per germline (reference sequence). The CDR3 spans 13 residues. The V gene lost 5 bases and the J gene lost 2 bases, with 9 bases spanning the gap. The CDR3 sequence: CASSGSVNTEAFF. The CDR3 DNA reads TGTGCCAGTAGTGGCAGCGTCAACACTGAAGCTTTCTTT.

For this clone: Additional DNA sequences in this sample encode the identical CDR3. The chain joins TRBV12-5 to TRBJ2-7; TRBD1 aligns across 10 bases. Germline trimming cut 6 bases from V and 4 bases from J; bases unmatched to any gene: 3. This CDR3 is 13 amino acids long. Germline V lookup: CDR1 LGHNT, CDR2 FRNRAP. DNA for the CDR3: TGTGCTAGTGGGCGGGACAGGGGATACGAGCAGTACTTC. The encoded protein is CASGRDRGYEQYF.

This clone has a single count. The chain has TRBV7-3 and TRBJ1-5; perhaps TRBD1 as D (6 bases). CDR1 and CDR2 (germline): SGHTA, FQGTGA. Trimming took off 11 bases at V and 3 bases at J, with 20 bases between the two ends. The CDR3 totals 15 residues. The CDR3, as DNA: TGTGCCCCCCCCCTTAAAACAGGGTACAATCAGCCCCAGCATTTT. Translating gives CAPPLKTGYNQPQHF.

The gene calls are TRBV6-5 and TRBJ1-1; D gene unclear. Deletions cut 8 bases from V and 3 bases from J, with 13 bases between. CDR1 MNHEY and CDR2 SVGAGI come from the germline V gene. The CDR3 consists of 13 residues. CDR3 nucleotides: TGTGCCAGCGCCCATGGAGGAGACACTGAAGCTTTCTTT. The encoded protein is CASAHGGDTEAFF.

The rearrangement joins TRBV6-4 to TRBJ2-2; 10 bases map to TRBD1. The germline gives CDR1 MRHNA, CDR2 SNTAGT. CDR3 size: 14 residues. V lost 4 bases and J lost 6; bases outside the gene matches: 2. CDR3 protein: CASSAGTGAGELFF. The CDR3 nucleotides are TGTGCCAGCAGTGCCGGGACAGGGGCCGGGGAGCTGTTTTTT.

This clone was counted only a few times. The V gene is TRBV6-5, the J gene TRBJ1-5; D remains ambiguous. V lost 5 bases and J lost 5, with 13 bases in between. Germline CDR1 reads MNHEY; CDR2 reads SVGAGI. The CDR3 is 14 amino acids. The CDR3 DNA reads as TGTGCCAGCAGTCCCATCGAGCGAGATCAGCCCCAGCATTTT. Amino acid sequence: CASSPIERDQPQHF.

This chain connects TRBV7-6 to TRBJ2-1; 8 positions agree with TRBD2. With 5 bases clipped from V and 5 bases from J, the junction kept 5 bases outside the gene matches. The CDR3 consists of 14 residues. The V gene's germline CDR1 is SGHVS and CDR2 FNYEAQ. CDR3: CASSTFGGDNEQFF. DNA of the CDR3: TGTGCCAGCAGCACCTTCGGGGGGGACAATGAGCAGTTCTTC.

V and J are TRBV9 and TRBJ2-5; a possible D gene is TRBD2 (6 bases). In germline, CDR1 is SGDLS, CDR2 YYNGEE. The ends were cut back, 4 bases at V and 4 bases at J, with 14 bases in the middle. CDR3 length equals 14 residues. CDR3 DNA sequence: TGTGCCAGCAGCTCAACACCGGGACTAGAGACCCAGTACTTC. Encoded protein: CASSSTPGLETQYF.

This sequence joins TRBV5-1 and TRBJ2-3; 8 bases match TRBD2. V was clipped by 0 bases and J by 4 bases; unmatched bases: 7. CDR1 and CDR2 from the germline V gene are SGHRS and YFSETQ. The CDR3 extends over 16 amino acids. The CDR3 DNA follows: TGCGCCAGCAGCTTGGTTGCCGGACTAGCTGCAGATACGCAGTATTTT. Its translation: CASSLVAGLAADTQYF.

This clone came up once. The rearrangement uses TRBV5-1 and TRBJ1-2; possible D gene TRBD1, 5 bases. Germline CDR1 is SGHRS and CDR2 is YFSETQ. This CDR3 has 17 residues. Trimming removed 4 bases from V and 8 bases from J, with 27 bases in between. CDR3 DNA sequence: TGCGCCAGCAGCCCCCACTTACGCTCCCAGGGATTTCAGGGCTACACCTTC. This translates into CASSPHLRSQGFQGYTF.

CDR3 DNA sequence: TGTGCCAGCAGCTCCCAGTACGAGCAGTACTTC. Its protein is CASSSQYEQYF. The rearrangement uses TRBV7-2 and TRBJ2-7; D is unclear. Germline values: CDR1 SGHTA, CDR2 FQGNSA. The CDR3 is made up of 11 amino acids. Trimming shortened V by 4 bases and J by 4 bases, and 5 bases separated the two germline ends.

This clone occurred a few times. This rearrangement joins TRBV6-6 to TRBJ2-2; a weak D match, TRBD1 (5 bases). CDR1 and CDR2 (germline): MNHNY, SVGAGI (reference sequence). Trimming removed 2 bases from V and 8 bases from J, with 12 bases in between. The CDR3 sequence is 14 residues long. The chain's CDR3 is CASSYSQGSGELFF. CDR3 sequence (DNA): TGTGCCAGCAGTTACAGTCAGGGTTCGGGGGAGCTGTTTTTT.

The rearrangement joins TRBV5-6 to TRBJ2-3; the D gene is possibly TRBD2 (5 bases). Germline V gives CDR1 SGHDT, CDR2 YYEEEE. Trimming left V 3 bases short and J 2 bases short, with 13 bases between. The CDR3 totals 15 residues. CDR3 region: CASSYPRTYTDTQYF. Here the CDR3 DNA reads TGTGCCAGCAGCTACCCGAGGACTTACACAGATACGCAGTATTTT.

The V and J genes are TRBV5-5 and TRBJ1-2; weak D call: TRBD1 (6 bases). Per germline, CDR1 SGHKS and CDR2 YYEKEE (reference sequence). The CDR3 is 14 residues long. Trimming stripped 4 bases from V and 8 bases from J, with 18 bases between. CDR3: CASSVGGPLAGYTF. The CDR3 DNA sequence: TGTGCCAGCAGCGTGGGGGGGCCTCTCGCGGGCTACACCTTC.

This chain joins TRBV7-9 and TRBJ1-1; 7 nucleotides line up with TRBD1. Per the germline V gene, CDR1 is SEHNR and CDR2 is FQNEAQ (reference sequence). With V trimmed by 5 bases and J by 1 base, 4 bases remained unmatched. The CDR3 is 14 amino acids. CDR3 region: CASSPRDRNTEAFF. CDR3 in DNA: TGTGCCAGCAGCCCCCGGGACAGGAACACTGAAGCTTTCTTT.

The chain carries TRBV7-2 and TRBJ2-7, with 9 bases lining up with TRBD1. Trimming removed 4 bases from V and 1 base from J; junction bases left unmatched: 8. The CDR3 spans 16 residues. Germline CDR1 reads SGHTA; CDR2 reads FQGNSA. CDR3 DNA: TGTGCCAGCAGCTCGACGTCCGGGACAGGGTCCTACGAGCAGTACTTC. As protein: CASSSTSGTGSYEQYF. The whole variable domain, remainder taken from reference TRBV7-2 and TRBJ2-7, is GAGVSQSPSNKVTEKGKDVELRCDPISGHTALYWYRQSLGQGLEFLIYFQGNSAPDKSGLPSDRFSAERTGGSVSTLTIQRTQQEDSAVYLCASSSTSGTGSYEQYFGPGTRLTVT.

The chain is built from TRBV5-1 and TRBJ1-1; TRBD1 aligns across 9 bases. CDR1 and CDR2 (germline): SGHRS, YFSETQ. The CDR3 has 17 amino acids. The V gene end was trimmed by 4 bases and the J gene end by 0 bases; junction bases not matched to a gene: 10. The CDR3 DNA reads TGCGCCAGCAGCCTGGGACAGGGCTTAACTATGAACACTGAAGCTTTCTTT. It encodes CASSLGQGLTMNTEAFF. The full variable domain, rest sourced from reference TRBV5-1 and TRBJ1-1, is KAGVTQTPRYLIKTRGQQVTLSCSPISGHRSVSWYQQTPGQGLQFLFEYFSETQRNKGNFPGRFSGRQFSNSRSEMNVSTLELGDSALYLCASSLGQGLTMNTEAFFGQGTRLTVV.

The CDR3, as DNA: TGTGCCAGCAGCGTTAGCGGGAGGACAGATACGCAGTATTTT. Translation gives CASSVSGRTDTQYF. The chain couples TRBV9 to TRBJ2-3; 10 bases agree with TRBD2. The germline V gene has CDR1 SGDLS and CDR2 YYNGEE. CDR3 size: 14 residues. V trimming: 2 bases; J trimming: 3 bases; junction bases outside the gene matches: 0.

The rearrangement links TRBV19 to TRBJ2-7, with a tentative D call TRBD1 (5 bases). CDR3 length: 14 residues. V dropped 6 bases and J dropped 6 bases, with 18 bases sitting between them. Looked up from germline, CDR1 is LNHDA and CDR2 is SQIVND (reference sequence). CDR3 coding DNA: TGTGCCAGTAGCCCTTACCAGGGATTTGGCGAGCAGTACTTC. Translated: CASSPYQGFGEQYF.

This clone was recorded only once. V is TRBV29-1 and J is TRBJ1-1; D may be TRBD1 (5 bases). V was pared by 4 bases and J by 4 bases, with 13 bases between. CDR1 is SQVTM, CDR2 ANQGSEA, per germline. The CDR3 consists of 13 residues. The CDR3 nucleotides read TGCAGCGTTGTTCGGGGGGAGGGCACTGAAGCTTTCTTT. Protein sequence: CSVVRGEGTEAFF.

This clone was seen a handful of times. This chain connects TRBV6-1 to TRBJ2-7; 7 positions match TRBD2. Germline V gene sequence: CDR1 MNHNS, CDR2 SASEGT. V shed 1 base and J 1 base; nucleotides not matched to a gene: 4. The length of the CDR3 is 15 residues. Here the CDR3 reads CASSEVGGLSYEQYF. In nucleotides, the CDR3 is TGTGCCAGCAGTGAAGTCGGGGGGTTATCCTACGAGCAGTACTTC.

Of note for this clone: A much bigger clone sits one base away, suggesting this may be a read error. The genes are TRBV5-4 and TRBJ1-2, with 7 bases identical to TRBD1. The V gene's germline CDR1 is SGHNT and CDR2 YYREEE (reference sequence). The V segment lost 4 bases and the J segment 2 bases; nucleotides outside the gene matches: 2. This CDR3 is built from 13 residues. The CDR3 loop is CASSPTGNYGYTF. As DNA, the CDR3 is TGTGCCAGCAGCCCGACAGGGAACTATGGCTACACCTTC.

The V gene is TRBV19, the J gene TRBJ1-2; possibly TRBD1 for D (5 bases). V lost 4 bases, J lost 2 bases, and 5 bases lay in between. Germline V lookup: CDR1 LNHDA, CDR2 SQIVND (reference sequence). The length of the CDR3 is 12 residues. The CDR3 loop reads CASSRGNYGYTF. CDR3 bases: TGTGCCAGTAGTAGGGGCAACTATGGCTACACCTTC.

CDR3 sequence reads: CACRADSIFIGKNTEAFF. The CDR3, as DNA: TGTGCCTGCCGAGCGGACAGCATATTCATTGGGAAGAACACTGAAGCTTTCTTT. This sequence joins TRBV15 and TRBJ1-1; possibly TRBD1 for D (6 bases). The CDR3 consists of 18 residues. Germline V gives CDR1 LNHNV, CDR2 YYDKDF (reference sequence). Trimming removed 11 bases at V and 1 base at J, with 29 bases between.